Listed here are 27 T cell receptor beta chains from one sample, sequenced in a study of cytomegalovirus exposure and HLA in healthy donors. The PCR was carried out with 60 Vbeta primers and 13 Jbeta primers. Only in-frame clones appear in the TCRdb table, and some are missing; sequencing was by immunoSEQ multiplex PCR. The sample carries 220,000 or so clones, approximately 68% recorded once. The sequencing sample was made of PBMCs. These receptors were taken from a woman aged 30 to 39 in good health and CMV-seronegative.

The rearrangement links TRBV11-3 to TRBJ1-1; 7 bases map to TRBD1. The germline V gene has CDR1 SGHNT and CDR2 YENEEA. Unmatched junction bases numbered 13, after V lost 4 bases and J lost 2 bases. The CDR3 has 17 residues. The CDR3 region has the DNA TGTGCCAGCAGCTCCGCTTGGGGGACAGCAGGAAACACTGAAGCTTTCTTT. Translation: CASSSAWGTAGNTEAFF.

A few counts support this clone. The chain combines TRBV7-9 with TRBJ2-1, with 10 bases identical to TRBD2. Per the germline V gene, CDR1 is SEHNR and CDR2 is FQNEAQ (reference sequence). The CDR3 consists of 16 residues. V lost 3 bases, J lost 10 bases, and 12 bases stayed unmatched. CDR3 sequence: CASSFQRAGGPGEQFF. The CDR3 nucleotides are TGTGCCAGCAGCTTCCAGAGAGCGGGGGGGCCGGGGGAGCAGTTCTTC.

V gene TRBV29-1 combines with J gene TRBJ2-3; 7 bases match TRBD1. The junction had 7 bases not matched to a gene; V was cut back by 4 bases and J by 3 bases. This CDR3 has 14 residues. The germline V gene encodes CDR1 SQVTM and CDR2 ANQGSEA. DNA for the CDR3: TGCAGCGTTGCGGGACAGTCGGGGACAGATACGCAGTATTTT. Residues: CSVAGQSGTDTQYF.

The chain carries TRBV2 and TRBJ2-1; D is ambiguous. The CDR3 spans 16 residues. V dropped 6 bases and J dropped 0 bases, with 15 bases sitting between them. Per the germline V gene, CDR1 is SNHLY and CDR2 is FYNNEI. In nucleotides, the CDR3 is TGTGCCAGCAGCGTGACGAGCGAAAGCTCCTACAATGAGCAGTTCTTC. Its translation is CASSVTSESSYNEQFF.

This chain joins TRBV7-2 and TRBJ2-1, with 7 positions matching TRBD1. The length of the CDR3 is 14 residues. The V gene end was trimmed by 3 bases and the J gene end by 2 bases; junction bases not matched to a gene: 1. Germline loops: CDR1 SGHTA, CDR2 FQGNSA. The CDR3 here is CASSFDRAYNEQFF. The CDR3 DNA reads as TGTGCCAGCAGCTTTGACAGGGCCTACAATGAGCAGTTCTTC. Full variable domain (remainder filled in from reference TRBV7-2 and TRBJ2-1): GAGVSQSPSNKVTEKGKDVELRCDPISGHTALYWYRQSLGQGLEFLIYFQGNSAPDKSGLPSDRFSAERTGGSVSTLTIQRTQQEDSAVYLCASSFDRAYNEQFFGPGTRLTVL.

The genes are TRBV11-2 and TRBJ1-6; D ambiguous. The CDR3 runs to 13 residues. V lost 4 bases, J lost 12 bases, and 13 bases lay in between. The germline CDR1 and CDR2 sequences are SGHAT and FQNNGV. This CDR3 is CASSSTEQRPLHF. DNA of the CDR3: TGTGCCAGCAGCTCCACAGAGCAAAGACCCCTCCACTTT.

CDR3 amino acids: CASSRGGEYNEQFF. As DNA, the CDR3 is TGTGCCAGCAGCCGCGGGGGGGAGTACAATGAGCAGTTCTTC. The rearrangement uses TRBV4-2 and TRBJ2-1; 9 bases agree with TRBD2. V shed 4 bases, J shed 4 bases, and the junction held 2 bases outside the gene matches. The CDR3 runs to 14 residues. In germline, CDR1 is LGHNA, CDR2 YNFKEQ.

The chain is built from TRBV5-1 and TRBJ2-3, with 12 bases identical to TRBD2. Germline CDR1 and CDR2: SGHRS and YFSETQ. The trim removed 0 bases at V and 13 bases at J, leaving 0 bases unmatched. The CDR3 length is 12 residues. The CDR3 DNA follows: TGCGCCAGCAGCTTGGGACTAGCGGGAGAGTATTTT. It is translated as CASSLGLAGEYF.

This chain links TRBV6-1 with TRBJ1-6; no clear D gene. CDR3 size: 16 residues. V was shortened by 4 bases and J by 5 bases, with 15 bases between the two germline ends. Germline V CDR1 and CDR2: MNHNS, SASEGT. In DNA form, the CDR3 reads TGTGCCAGCAGTGCCCCCGGACGGGGAGATAATTCACCCCTCCACTTT. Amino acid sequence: CASSAPGRGDNSPLHF.

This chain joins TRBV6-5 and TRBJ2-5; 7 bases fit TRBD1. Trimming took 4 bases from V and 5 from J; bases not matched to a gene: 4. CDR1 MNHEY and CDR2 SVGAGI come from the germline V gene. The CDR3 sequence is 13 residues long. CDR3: CASSLTGWETQYF. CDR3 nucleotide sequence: TGTGCCAGCAGTTTGACAGGGTGGGAGACCCAGTACTTC.

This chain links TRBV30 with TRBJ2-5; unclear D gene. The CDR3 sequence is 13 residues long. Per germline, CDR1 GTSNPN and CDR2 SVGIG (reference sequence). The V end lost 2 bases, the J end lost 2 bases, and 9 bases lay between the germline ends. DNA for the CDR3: TGTGCCTGGAGTTGGGCATTACAAGAGACCCAGTACTTC. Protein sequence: CAWSWALQETQYF.

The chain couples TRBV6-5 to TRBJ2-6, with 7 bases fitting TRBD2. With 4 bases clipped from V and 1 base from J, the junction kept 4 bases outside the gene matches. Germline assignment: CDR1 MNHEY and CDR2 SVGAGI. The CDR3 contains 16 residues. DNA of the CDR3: TGTGCCAGCAGTTCCCGCGGGGGATCTGGGGCCAACGTCCTGACTTTC. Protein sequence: CASSSRGGSGANVLTF.

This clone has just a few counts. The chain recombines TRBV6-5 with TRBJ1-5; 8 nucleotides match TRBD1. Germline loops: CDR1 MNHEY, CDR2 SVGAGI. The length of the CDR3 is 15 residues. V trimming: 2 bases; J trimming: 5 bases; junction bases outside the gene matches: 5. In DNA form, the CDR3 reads TGTGCCAGCAGTTACGCGCAGGGGGCAGATCAGCCCCAGCATTTT. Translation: CASSYAQGADQPQHF.

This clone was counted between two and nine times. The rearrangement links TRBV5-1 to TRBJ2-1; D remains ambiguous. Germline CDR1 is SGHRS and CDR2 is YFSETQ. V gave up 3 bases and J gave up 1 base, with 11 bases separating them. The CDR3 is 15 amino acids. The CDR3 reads CASSYGDPSYNEQFF. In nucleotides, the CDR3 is TGCGCCAGCAGCTATGGAGATCCGTCCTACAATGAGCAGTTCTTC.

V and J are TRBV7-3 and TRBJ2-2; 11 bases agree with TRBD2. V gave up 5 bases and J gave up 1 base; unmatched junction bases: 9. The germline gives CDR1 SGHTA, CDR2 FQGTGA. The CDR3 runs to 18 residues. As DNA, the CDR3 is TGTGCCAGCAGCCCCCGACTAGCGGGGAACCAGAACACCGGGGAGCTGTTTTTT. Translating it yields CASSPRLAGNQNTGELFF.

For the CDR3, the DNA is TGTGCCAGTAGTCAACCCTCTAGCGGGAGAGGGCCAGATACGCAGTATTTT. Translating it yields CASSQPSSGRGPDTQYF. The chain is built from TRBV19 and TRBJ2-3; 10 nucleotides line up with TRBD2. Per germline, CDR1 LNHDA and CDR2 SQIVND (reference sequence). J was trimmed by 4 bases and V by 5 bases; bases with no gene match: 12. This CDR3 is built from 17 residues.

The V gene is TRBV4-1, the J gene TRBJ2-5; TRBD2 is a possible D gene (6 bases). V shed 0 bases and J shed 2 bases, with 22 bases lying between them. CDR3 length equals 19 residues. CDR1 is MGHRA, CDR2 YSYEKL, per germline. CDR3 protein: CASSQEKESGAGGQETQYF. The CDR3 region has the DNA TGCGCCAGCAGCCAAGAAAAGGAGAGCGGAGCGGGCGGTCAAGAGACCCAGTACTTC.

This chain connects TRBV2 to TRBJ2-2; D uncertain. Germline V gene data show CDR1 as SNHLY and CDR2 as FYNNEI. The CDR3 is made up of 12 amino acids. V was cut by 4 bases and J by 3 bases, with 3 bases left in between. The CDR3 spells CASSGDTGELFF. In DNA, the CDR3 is TGTGCCAGCAGTGGAGACACCGGGGAGCTGTTTTTT.

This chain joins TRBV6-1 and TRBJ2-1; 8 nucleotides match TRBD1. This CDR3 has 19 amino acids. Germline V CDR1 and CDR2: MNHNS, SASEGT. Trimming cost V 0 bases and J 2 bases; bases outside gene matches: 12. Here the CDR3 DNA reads TGTGCCAGCAGTGAAGCGCTTCGGGGTCGGGGACAGGCCTACAATGAGCAGTTCTTC. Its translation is CASSEALRGRGQAYNEQFF.

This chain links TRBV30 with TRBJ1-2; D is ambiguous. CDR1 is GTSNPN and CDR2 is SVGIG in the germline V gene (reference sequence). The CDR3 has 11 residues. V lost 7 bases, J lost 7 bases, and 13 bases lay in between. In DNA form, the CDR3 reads TGTGCCTTCCTGCAGGCTGGTGGCTACACCTTC. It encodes CAFLQAGGYTF.

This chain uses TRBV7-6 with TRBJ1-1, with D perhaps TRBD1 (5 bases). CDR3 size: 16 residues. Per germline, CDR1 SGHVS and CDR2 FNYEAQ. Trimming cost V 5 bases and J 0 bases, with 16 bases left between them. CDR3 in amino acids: CASSRVAGLMNTEAFF. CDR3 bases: TGTGCCAGCAGCCGAGTGGCGGGGCTTATGAACACTGAAGCTTTCTTT.

The CDR3 DNA is TGTGCCAGCAGTCCAGGTACGGGGAATCAGCCCCAGCATTTT. This codes for CASSPGTGNQPQHF. The rearrangement links TRBV6-1 to TRBJ1-5; D is unresolved. CDR1 is MNHNS, CDR2 SASEGT, per germline. Trimming left V 5 bases short and J 4 bases short, with 12 bases between. CDR3 length: 14 amino acids.

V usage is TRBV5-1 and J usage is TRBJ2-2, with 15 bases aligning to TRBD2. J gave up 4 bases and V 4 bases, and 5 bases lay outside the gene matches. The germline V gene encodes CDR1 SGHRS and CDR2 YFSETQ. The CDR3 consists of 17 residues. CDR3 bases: TGCGCCAGCAGCGTGGGACTAGCGGGAGGCCTCACCGGGGAGCTGTTTTTT. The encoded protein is CASSVGLAGGLTGELFF.

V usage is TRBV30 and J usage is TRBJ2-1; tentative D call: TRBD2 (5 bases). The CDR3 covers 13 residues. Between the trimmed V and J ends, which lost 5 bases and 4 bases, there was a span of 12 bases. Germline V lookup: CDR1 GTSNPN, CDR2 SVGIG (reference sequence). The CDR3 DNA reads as TGTGCCTGGTCATACGGGGAATACAATGAGCAGTTCTTC. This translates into CAWSYGEYNEQFF.

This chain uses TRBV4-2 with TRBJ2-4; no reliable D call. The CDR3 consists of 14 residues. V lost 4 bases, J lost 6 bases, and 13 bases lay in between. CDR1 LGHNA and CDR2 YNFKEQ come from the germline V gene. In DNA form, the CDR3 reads TGTGCCAGCAGCCGACGAGGTCTCGGAAACATTCAGTACTTC. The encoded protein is CASSRRGLGNIQYF.

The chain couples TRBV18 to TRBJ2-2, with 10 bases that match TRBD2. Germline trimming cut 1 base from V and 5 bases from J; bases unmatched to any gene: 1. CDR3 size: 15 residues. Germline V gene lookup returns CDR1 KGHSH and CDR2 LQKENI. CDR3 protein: CASSPQAGGTGELFF. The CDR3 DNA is TGTGCCAGCTCACCACAAGCGGGAGGGACCGGGGAGCTGTTTTTT. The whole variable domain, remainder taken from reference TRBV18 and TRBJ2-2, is NAGVMQNPRHLVRRRGQEARLRCSPMKGHSHVYWYRQLPEEGLKFMVYLQKENIIDESGMPKERFSAEFPKEGPSILRIQQVVRGDSAAYFCASSPQAGGTGELFFGEGSRLTVL.

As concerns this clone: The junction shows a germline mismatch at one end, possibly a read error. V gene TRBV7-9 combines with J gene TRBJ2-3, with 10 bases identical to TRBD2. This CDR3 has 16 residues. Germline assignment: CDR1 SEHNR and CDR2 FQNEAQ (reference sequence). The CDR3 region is CSSRAPGLANTDTQYF. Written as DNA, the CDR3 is TGTTCCAGCAGAGCCCCGGGACTAGCGAACACAGATACGCAGTATTTT. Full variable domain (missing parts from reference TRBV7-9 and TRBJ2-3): DTGVSQNPRHKITKRGQNVTFRCDPISEHNRLYWYRQTLGQGPEFLTYFQNEAQLEKSRLLSDRFSAERPKGSFSTLEIQRTEQGDSAMYLCSSRAPGLANTDTQYFGPGTRLTVL.